This entry lists 28 T cell receptor beta chains sequenced from one sample in a study of cytomegalovirus exposure and HLA in healthy donors. 60 Vbeta and 13 Jbeta primers were used in PCR. Generated by immunoSEQ multiplex PCR, the TCRdb table keeps only in-frame clones and is missing some. The sample has about 80,000 clones, roughly 80% seen once. The sequenced material came from PBMCs. The receptors were gathered from a man aged 45-60 years in good health and CMV-seronegative.

This chain uses TRBV27 with TRBJ2-7; 10 bases map to TRBD1. In germline, CDR1 is MNHEY, CDR2 SMNVEV (reference sequence). The CDR3 runs 17 residues. J gave up 1 base and V 3 bases, and 9 bases lay outside the gene matches. CDR3 sequence (DNA): TGTGCCAGCAGTTTTTTACCCCCGGGACAGGGGTCCTACGAGCAGTACTTC. Translating it yields CASSFLPPGQGSYEQYF.

The rearrangement uses TRBV5-5 and TRBJ1-1; 8 positions match TRBD1. The CDR3 loop spans 16 amino acids. The ends lost 1 base at V and 5 bases at J; junction bases unmatched: 10. Germline V gene lookup returns CDR1 SGHKS and CDR2 YYEKEE (reference sequence). The CDR3 bases are TGTGCCAGCAGCTTGATTCGACAGGGGTTAGGGACTGAAGCTTTCTTT. It specifies CASSLIRQGLGTEAFF.

This chain uses TRBV7-2 with TRBJ2-1; 8 positions agree with TRBD2. Trimming took 10 bases from V and 0 from J; bases not matched to a gene: 8. The germline V gene has CDR1 SGHTA and CDR2 FQGNSA. The CDR3 runs to 15 residues. Here the CDR3 DNA reads TGTGCCACGGAGCGGGGGAGTAGCTCCTACAATGAGCAGTTCTTC. This codes for CATERGSSSYNEQFF.

This chain connects TRBV5-6 to TRBJ2-7, with TRBD2 identical over 11 bases. V was pared by 0 bases and J by 0 bases, with 11 bases of the junction left unmatched. The germline V gene encodes CDR1 SGHDT and CDR2 YYEEEE. This CDR3 has 19 residues. DNA for the CDR3: TGTGCCAGCAGCTTGGGCTATGCAGGCCTAGCGGGGGGCTCCTACGAGCAGTACTTC. Translated, it gives CASSLGYAGLAGGSYEQYF.

The rearrangement uses TRBV7-9 and TRBJ2-1; a weak D match, TRBD2 (6 bases). Germline V gene sequence: CDR1 SEHNR, CDR2 FQNEAQ (reference sequence). V lost 5 bases to trimming and J lost 7 bases, with 18 bases between them. The CDR3 is 15 amino acids. The CDR3 DNA reads as TGTGCCAGCAGCCAGGGACTTGGCGGGACTAATGAGCAGTTCTTC. Protein sequence: CASSQGLGGTNEQFF.

With regard to this clone: One end of the junction is discordant with germline, which a read error may explain. V gene TRBV7-2 combines with J gene TRBJ1-1; possible D gene TRBD1, 6 bases. The CDR3 loop spans 16 amino acids. Germline V lookup: CDR1 SGHTA, CDR2 FQGNSA. Here the CDR3 DNA reads TGTGCCAGCATGCCTAGGGGTACCACAGGGTTACGGCGGAGATCCTTT. Protein product: CASMPRGTTGLRRRSF.

The chain carries TRBV5-4 and TRBJ1-6, with 9 positions matching TRBD1. Germline trimming cut 4 bases from V and 9 bases from J; bases unmatched to any gene: 8. The CDR3 has 15 residues. CDR1 and CDR2 (germline): SGHNT, YYREEE (reference sequence). Here the CDR3 reads CASSRAGTGSSPLHF. The DNA for the CDR3 is TGTGCCAGCAGCCGCGCCGGGACAGGGAGTTCACCCCTCCACTTT.

The CDR3 nucleotides read TGTGCCAACCAACCGACAGTAACTAGCGGGGGCCTGAGCTCCTACGAGCAGTACTTC. Translation: CANQPTVTSGGLSSYEQYF. The genes are TRBV6-4 and TRBJ2-7, with 11 bases matching TRBD2. The CDR3 consists of 19 residues. Germline loops: CDR1 MRHNA, CDR2 SNTAGT. Trimming cost V 10 bases and J 0 bases; bases outside gene matches: 20.

The chain couples TRBV10-3 to TRBJ2-7, with 10 bases matching TRBD2. The CDR3 has 15 residues. Germline V gene sequence: CDR1 ENHRY, CDR2 SYGVKD. V trimming: 7 bases; J trimming: 2 bases; junction bases outside the gene matches: 8. The CDR3 nucleotides read TGTGCCATCATGGGAGGAGCGGGGGGGCCCTACGAGCAGTACTTC. Amino acids: CAIMGGAGGPYEQYF.

This clone was recorded a few times. This rearrangement joins TRBV5-1 to TRBJ2-1, with TRBD2 matching over 8 bases. Germline values: CDR1 SGHRS, CDR2 YFSETQ. CDR3 size: 16 residues. The trim removed 7 bases at V and 7 bases at J, leaving 16 bases unmatched. This chain's CDR3 is CASGPNPGTRKNEQFF. Here the CDR3 DNA reads TGCGCCAGCGGCCCCAATCCCGGGACTAGGAAGAATGAGCAGTTCTTC.

The V and J genes are TRBV9 and TRBJ1-5, with D perhaps matching TRBD1 (5 bases). Trimming removed 3 bases from V and 8 bases from J, with 12 bases in between. There are 13 residues in the CDR3. The germline V gene has CDR1 SGDLS and CDR2 YYNGEE. CDR3 region: CASSGQGVEPQHF. CDR3 nucleotides: TGTGCCAGCAGCGGCCAGGGTGTCGAGCCCCAGCATTTT.

The chain couples TRBV4-3 to TRBJ2-1; 9 bases are shared with TRBD1. Germline-derived CDR1 and CDR2 are LGHNA and YSLEER. V lost 5 bases and J lost 4; bases outside the gene matches: 6. The CDR3 loop spans 15 amino acids. The CDR3 loop reads CASSSRGTGYNEQFF. The CDR3 nucleotides are TGCGCCAGCAGCTCCCGGGGGACAGGGTACAATGAGCAGTTCTTC.

This chain links TRBV12-5 with TRBJ1-1, with D possibly being TRBD1 (5 bases). Trimming pared 0 bases from V and 0 bases from J, leaving 11 bases between. Germline assignment: CDR1 LGHNT and CDR2 FRNRAP. This CDR3 contains 16 residues. CDR3 DNA sequence: TGTGCTAGTGGTTTGGTAAGAGACAGTTTGAACACTGAAGCTTTCTTT. Encoded protein: CASGLVRDSLNTEAFF.

The chain combines TRBV19 with TRBJ2-7; D is possibly TRBD2 (5 bases). The germline V gene encodes CDR1 LNHDA and CDR2 SQIVND (reference sequence). Trimming shortened V by 3 bases and J by 3 bases, and 15 bases separated the two germline ends. The CDR3 has 15 residues. As DNA, the CDR3 is TGTGCCAGTAGTATTGGCGCGGGCATCCACTACGAGCAGTACTTC. Protein product: CASSIGAGIHYEQYF. Full variable domain (remainder filled in from reference TRBV19 and TRBJ2-7): DGGITQSPKYLFRKEGQNVTLSCEQNLNHDAMYWYRQDPGQGLRLIYYSQIVNDFQKGDIAEGYSVSREKKESFPLTVTSAQKNPTAFYLCASSIGAGIHYEQYFGPGTRLTVT.

The genes are TRBV7-2 and TRBJ1-1, with TRBD1 matching over 11 bases. Germline V gene sequence: CDR1 SGHTA, CDR2 FQGNSA. Losses at the gene ends were 0 bases for V and 11 bases for J; bases not matched to a gene: 5. The CDR3 is 14 residues long. The DNA for the CDR3 is TGTGCCAGCAGCTTAGCGGACAGGGGGCGCGCGGCTTTCTTT. Translation: CASSLADRGRAAFF.

This clone was detected only a few times. The chain joins TRBV7-9 to TRBJ2-7; unclear D gene. The germline V gene encodes CDR1 SEHNR and CDR2 FQNEAQ (reference sequence). CDR3 length: 14 residues. V was shortened by 1 base and J by 7 bases, with 14 bases between the two germline ends. DNA of the CDR3: TGTGCCAGCAGCTTAGACGGGTACCTACGGGAGCAGTACTTC. Its protein is CASSLDGYLREQYF.

This chain links TRBV20-1 with TRBJ1-1; D uncertain. Germline V gene lookup returns CDR1 DFQATT and CDR2 SNEGSKA (reference sequence). The CDR3 consists of 11 residues. Trimming took 3 bases from V and 3 from J, leaving 5 bases between them. The DNA of the CDR3 is TGCAGTGCTAGCGGGTACACTGAAGCTTTCTTT. Residues: CSASGYTEAFF.

The chain uses TRBV6-5 and TRBJ1-2; TRBD1 is a possible D gene (5 bases). The V gene's germline CDR1 is MNHEY and CDR2 SVGAGI. This CDR3 region has 12 residues. Trimming shortened V by 9 bases and J by 2 bases, and 10 bases separated the two germline ends. CDR3 bases: TGTGCCAGTGTAGACAGCAACTATGGCTACACCTTC. Translating gives CASVDSNYGYTF.

The V gene is TRBV7-2, the J gene TRBJ1-6; perhaps TRBD1 as D (5 bases). Germline V gene lookup returns CDR1 SGHTA and CDR2 FQGNSA. Between the trimmed V and J ends, which lost 4 bases and 10 bases, there was a span of 14 bases. This CDR3 has 14 residues. In DNA form, the CDR3 reads TGTGCCAGCAGCTCAGAAGGAAGGGGATCACCCCTCCACTTT. It encodes CASSSEGRGSPLHF.

The rearrangement joins TRBV15 to TRBJ2-2; D possibly corresponds to TRBD1 (6 bases). V was trimmed by 0 bases and J by 13 bases, leaving 12 bases between them. This CDR3 contains 13 residues. Germline values: CDR1 LNHNV, CDR2 YYDKDF (reference sequence). In DNA form, the CDR3 reads TGTGCCACCAGCAGAGATAGGCAGGGGCGGCTGTTTTTT. Translating gives CATSRDRQGRLFF.

The rearrangement links TRBV15 to TRBJ1-1, with TRBD1 matching 7 bases. The J segment lost 1 base and the V segment lost 0 bases, leaving 5 bases of the junction unmatched. Germline lookup yields CDR1 LNHNV and CDR2 YYDKDF (reference sequence). This CDR3 has 16 residues. The CDR3 DNA reads TGTGCCACCAGCAGAGATCGCGGGACAGCGAACACTGAAGCTTTCTTT. This codes for CATSRDRGTANTEAFF.

Only one count was recorded for this clone. This chain links TRBV2 with TRBJ1-5; D is ambiguous. Germline-derived CDR1 and CDR2 are SNHLY and FYNNEI. This CDR3 spans 14 amino acids. V lost 0 bases and J lost 9, with 12 bases in between. CDR3 loop: CASSEALGPPPQHF. The CDR3 DNA follows: TGTGCCAGCAGTGAAGCCCTTGGGCCCCCGCCCCAGCATTTT. Using reference TRBV2 and TRBJ1-5 for the parts outside the CDR3, the full variable domain is EPEVTQTPSHQVTQMGQEVILRCVPISNHLYFYWYRQILGQKVEFLVSFYNNEISEKSEIFDDQFSVERPDGSNFTLKIRSTKLEDSAMYFCASSEALGPPPQHFGDGTRLSIL.

The V call is TRBV2, the J call TRBJ1-2; D may be TRBD1 (6 bases). V dropped 6 bases and J dropped 7 bases, with 12 bases sitting between them. The CDR3 totals 12 residues. Per germline, CDR1 SNHLY and CDR2 FYNNEI. The CDR3 coding sequence is TGTGCCAGCAGCGGGGGGCTTTTTGGCTACACCTTC. The encoded protein is CASSGGLFGYTF.

A note on this clone: This specimen includes other DNA sequences encoding the same CDR3. The genes are TRBV19 and TRBJ1-4; 8 bases agree with TRBD1. The CDR3 has 14 residues. CDR1 and CDR2 from the germline V gene are LNHDA and SQIVND (reference sequence). J was trimmed by 5 bases and V by 2 bases; bases with no gene match: 1. The CDR3 DNA reads as TGTGCCAGTAGTATAAGACAGGGGAATGAAAAACTGTTTTTT. It yields the protein CASSIRQGNEKLFF.

The chain is built from TRBV18 and TRBJ1-5; D gene uncertain. There are 17 residues in the CDR3. V was clipped by 4 bases and J by 0 bases, with 16 bases between them. Germline V gene sequence: CDR1 KGHSH, CDR2 LQKENI. CDR3 bases: TGTGCCAGCTCACTAGGAGCCGGAACTTATAGCAATCAGCCCCAGCATTTT. It yields the protein CASSLGAGTYSNQPQHF. The complete variable domain, with remaining parts taken from reference TRBV18 and TRBJ1-5, reads NAGVMQNPRHLVRRRGQEARLRCSPMKGHSHVYWYRQLPEEGLKFMVYLQKENIIDESGMPKERFSAEFPKEGPSILRIQQVVRGDSAAYFCASSLGAGTYSNQPQHFGDGTRLSIL.

The chain couples TRBV13 to TRBJ2-5; 7 bases line up with TRBD2. CDR3 length equals 14 residues. Trimming removed 3 bases from V and 5 bases from J; junction bases left unmatched: 6. Per germline, CDR1 PRHDT and CDR2 FYEKMQ (reference sequence). The CDR3 loop is CASSFGPGRETQYF. CDR3 DNA: TGTGCCAGCAGCTTCGGACCCGGGAGGGAGACCCAGTACTTC.

The chain uses TRBV7-3 and TRBJ2-3; 11 bases are shared with TRBD2. Germline assignment: CDR1 SGHTA and CDR2 FQGTGA. This CDR3 comprises 20 residues. With 2 bases clipped from V and 3 bases from J, the junction kept 16 bases outside the gene matches. The CDR3 loop reads CASSLLGPSGGPLGTDTQYF. CDR3 in DNA: TGTGCCAGCAGCTTATTGGGTCCTAGCGGGGGGCCTCTTGGAACAGATACGCAGTATTTT.

This clone was recorded only once. The V gene is TRBV7-9, the J gene TRBJ1-2; D not resolved. Between the trimmed V and J ends, which lost 1 base and 7 bases, there was a span of 10 bases. Germline assignment: CDR1 SEHNR and CDR2 FQNEAQ (reference sequence). This CDR3 spans 13 amino acids. The CDR3 coding sequence is TGTGCCAGCAGCTTAGGAGGGAGCGTTGGCTACACCTTC. As protein: CASSLGGSVGYTF.